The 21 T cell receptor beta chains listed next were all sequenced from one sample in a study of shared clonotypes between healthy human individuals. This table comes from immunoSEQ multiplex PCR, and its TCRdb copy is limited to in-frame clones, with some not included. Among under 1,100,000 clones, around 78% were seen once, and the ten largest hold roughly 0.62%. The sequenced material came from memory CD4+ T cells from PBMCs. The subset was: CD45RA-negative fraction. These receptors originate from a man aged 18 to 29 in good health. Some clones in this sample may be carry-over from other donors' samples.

The CDR3 spells CASSEAGVEGETQYF. CDR3 nucleotide sequence: TGCGCCAGCAGCGAGGCGGGGGTTGAGGGAGAGACCCAGTACTTC. The chain employs TRBV5-1 and TRBJ2-5; 7 bases fit TRBD2. With V trimmed by 4 bases and J by 4 bases, 10 bases remained unmatched. The CDR3 length is 15 residues. Germline CDR1 reads SGHRS; CDR2 reads YFSETQ.

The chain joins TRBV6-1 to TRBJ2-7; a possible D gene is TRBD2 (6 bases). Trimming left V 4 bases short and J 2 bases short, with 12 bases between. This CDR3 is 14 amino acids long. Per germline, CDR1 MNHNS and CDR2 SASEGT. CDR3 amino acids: CASSAGLSTYEQYF. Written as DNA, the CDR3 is TGTGCCAGCAGTGCGGGACTGTCAACCTACGAGCAGTACTTC.

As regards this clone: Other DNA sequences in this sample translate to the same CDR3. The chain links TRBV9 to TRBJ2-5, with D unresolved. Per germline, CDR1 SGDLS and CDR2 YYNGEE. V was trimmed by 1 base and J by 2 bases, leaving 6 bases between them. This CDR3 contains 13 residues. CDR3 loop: CASSVSQQETQYF. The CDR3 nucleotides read TGTGCCAGCAGCGTATCACAGCAAGAGACCCAGTACTTC. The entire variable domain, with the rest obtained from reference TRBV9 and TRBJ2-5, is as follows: DSGVTQTPKHLITATGQRVTLRCSPRSGDLSVYWYQQSLDQGLQFLIQYYNGEERAKGNILERFSAQQFPDLHSELNLSSLELGDSALYFCASSVSQQETQYFGPGTRLLVL.

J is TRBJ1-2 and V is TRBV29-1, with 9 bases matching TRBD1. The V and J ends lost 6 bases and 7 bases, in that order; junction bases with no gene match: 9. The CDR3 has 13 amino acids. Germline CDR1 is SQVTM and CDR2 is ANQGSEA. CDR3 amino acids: CSVENRGRVGYTF. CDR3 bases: TGCAGCGTGGAAAACAGGGGGCGCGTTGGCTACACCTTC.

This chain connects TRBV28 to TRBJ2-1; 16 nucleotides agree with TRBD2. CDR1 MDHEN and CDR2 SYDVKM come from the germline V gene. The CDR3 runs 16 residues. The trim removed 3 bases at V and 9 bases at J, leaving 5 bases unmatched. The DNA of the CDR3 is TGTGCCAGCAGTTTCGGGACTAGCGGGAGGGCCAGTGAGCAGTTCTTC. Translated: CASSFGTSGRASEQFF.

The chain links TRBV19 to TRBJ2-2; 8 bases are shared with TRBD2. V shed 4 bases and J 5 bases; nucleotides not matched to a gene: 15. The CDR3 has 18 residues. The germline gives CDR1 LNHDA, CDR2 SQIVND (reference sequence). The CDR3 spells CASSTIPGAGDRTGELFF. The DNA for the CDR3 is TGTGCCAGTAGTACGATACCCGGAGCGGGAGATAGGACCGGGGAGCTGTTTTTT.

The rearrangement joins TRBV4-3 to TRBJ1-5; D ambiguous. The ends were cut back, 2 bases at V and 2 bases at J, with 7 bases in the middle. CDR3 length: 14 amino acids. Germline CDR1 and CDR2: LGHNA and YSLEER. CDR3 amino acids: CASSQQWGNQPQHF. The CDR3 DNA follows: TGCGCCAGCAGCCAACAATGGGGCAATCAGCCCCAGCATTTT.

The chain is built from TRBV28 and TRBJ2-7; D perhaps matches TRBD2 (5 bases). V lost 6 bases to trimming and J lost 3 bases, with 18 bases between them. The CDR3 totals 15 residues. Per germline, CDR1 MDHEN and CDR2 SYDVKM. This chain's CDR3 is CASSSLQRTDYEQYF. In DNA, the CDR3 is TGTGCCAGCAGCTCTCTCCAGAGGACTGACTACGAGCAGTACTTC.

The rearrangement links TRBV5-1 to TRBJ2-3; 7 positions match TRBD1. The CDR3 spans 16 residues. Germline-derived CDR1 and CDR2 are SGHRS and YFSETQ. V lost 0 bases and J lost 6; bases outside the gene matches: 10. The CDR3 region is CASSLGQGFSYDTQYF. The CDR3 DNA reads TGCGCCAGCAGCTTGGGACAGGGTTTTAGTTACGATACGCAGTATTTT.

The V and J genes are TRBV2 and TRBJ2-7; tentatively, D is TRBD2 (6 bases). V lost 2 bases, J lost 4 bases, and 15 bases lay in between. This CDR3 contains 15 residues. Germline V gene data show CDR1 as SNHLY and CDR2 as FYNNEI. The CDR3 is CASSEQRAGGYEQYF. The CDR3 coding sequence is TGTGCCAGCAGTGAACAGCGGGCTGGGGGGTACGAGCAGTACTTC.

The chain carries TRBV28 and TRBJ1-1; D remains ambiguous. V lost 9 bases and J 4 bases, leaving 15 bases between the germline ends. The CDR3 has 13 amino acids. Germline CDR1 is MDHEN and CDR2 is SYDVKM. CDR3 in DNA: TGTGCCAGTAGGATGATTCGGTCCACTGAAGCTTTCTTT. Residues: CASRMIRSTEAFF.

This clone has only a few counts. CDR3 sequence: CAWTQQGPGYTF. CDR3 in DNA: TGTGCCTGGACACAACAGGGCCCTGGCTACACCTTC. The chain combines TRBV30 with TRBJ1-2, with a weak D call TRBD1 (6 bases). In germline, CDR1 is GTSNPN, CDR2 SVGIG (reference sequence). Deletions cut 4 bases from V and 7 bases from J, with 13 bases between. The CDR3 length is 12 residues.

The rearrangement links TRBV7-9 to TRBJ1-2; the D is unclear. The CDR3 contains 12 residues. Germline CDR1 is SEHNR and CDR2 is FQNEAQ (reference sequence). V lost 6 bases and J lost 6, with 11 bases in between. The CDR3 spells CASRPAQDGYTF. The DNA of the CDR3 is TGTGCCAGCAGGCCCGCCCAGGATGGCTACACCTTC. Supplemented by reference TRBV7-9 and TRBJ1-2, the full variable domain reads DTGVSQNPRHKITKRGQNVTFRCDPISEHNRLYWYRQTLGQGPEFLTYFQNEAQLEKSRLLSDRFSAERPKGSFSTLEIQRTEQGDSAMYLCASRPAQDGYTFGSGTRLTVV.

The CDR3 bases are TGCGCCAGCAGCGCCTCTCCGGGGGCCAAGAACACTGAAGCTTTCTTT. This sequence encodes CASSASPGAKNTEAFF. The chain recombines TRBV5-1 with TRBJ1-1, with D maybe TRBD1 (6 bases). Trimming removed 4 bases from V and 1 base from J, with 17 bases in between. The CDR3 has 16 amino acids. From germline, CDR1 is SGHRS and CDR2 YFSETQ.

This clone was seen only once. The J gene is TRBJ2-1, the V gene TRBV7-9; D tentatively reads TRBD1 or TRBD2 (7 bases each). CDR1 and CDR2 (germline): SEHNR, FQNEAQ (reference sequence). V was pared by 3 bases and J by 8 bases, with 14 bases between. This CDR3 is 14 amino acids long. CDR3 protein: CASSFIAGGDEQFF. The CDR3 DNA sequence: TGTGCCAGCAGCTTTATAGCAGGGGGGGATGAGCAGTTCTTC.

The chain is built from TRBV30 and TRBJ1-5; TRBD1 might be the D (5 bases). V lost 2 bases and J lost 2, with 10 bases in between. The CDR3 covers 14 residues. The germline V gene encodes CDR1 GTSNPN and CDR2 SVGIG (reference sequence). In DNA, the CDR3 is TGTGCCTGGAGTCCAGGGCTGGGCAATCAGCCCCAGCATTTT. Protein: CAWSPGLGNQPQHF.

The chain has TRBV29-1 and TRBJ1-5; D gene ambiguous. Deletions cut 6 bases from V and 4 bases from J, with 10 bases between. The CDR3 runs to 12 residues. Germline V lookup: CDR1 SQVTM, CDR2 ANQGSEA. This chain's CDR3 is CSVSDGNQPQHF. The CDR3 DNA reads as TGCAGCGTCTCGGACGGAAATCAGCCCCAGCATTTT.

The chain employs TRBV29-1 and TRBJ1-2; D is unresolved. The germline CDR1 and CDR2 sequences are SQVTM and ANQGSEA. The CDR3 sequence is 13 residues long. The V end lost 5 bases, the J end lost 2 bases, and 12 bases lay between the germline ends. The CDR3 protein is CSVLRVLNYGYTF. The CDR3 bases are TGCAGCGTTTTGAGGGTGCTGAACTATGGCTACACCTTC.

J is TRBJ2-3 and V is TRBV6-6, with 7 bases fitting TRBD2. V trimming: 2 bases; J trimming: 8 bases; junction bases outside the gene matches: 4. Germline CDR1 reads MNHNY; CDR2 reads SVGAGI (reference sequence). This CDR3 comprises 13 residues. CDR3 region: CASSYGEGTTQYF. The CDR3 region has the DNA TGTGCCAGCAGTTACGGGGAGGGAACTACGCAGTATTTT.

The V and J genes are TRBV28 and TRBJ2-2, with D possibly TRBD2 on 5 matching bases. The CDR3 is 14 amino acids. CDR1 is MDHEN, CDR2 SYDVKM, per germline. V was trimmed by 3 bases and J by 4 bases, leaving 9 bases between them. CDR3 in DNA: TGTGCCAGCAGTTTTGGAGGTAGCACCGGGGAGCTGTTTTTT. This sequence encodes CASSFGGSTGELFF.

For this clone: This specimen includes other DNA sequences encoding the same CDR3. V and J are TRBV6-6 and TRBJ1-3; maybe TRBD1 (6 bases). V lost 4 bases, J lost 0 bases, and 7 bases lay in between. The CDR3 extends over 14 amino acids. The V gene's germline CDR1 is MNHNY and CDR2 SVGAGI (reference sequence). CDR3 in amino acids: CASSLQGSGNTIYF. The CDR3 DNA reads TGTGCCAGCAGTTTACAGGGCTCTGGAAACACCATATATTTT.